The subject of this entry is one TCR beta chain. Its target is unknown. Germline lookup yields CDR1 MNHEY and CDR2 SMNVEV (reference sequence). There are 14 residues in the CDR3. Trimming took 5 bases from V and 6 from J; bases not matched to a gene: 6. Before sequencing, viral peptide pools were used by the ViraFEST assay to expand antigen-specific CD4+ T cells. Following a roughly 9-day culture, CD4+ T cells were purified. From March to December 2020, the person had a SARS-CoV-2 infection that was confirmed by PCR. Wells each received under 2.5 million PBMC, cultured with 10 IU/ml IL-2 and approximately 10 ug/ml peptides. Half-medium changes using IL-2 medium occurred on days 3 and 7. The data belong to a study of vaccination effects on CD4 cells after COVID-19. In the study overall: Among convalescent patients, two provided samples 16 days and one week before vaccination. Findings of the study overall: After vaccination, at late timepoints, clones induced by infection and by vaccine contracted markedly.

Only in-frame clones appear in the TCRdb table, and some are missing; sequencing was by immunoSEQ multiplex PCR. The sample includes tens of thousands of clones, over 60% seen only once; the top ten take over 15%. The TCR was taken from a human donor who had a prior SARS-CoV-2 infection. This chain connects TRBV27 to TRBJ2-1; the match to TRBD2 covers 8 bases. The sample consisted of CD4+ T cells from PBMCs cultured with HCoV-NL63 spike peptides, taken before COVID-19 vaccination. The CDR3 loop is CASSDSGSRNEQFF. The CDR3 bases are TGTGCCAGCAGTGACAGCGGGAGTCGCAATGAGCAGTTCTTC.